This paragraph covers one TCR beta chain sequence. In the original processing: Reference gene primer amplification yielded estimated nucleated cell counts. Measured with immunoSEQ multiplex PCR; TCRdb has only the in-frame clones, and not every one. That table furnishes V, J and clone size, whereas the DNA furnished D and trimming. This table holds about 360,000 clones, around 86% found once. The junction had 20 bases not matched to a gene; V was cut back by 6 bases and J by 8 bases. The germline CDR1 and CDR2 sequences are SGDLS and YYNGEE. The CDR3 length is 18 residues. The record originates from a study of blood T cell repertoires in COVID-19. The overall study: PBMCs, B-cell-depleted T cells, or T cells provided the cDNA or gDNA that made up the material.

This clonotype was sampled from a human donor in a cohort sampled during active COVID-19. This chain connects TRBV9 to TRBJ2-1; TRBD2 agrees at 10 bases. Sequenced input: peripheral blood. CDR3 in amino acids: CASTIDGLAGDVGDEQFF. CDR3 nucleotides: TGTGCCAGCACCATCGATGGGCTAGCGGGGGACGTCGGGGATGAGCAGTTCTTC.